Here is one TCR beta chain with its context. The antigen is unknown. Specified time point: pretreatment peripheral blood. Sequencing was performed with immunoSEQ multiplex PCR; in TCRdb, only in-frame clones are kept and a portion is missing. Of some 74,000 clones listed, approximately 80% were seen once; the top ten hold approximately 6.7%. This record belongs to a study of PD-L1 blockade in urothelial cancer. Notes on the study in general: Durable-benefit patients showed greater tumor-associated blood clone expansion at 3 weeks.

Per germline, CDR1 LGHNA and CDR2 YSLEER. This CDR3 has 14 amino acids. The V gene lost 0 bases and the J gene lost 4 bases, with 9 bases spanning the gap. This chain joins TRBV4-3 and TRBJ1-1, with D possibly matching TRBD1 (6 bases). The sample here was PBMCs, taken around atezolizumab (anti-PD-L1) treatment. The clonotype was recovered from a man aged 35 to 55 with urothelial cancer. CDR3 in amino acids: CASSQDVRGTEAFF. In nucleotides, the CDR3 is TGCGCCAGCAGCCAAGACGTCAGGGGCACTGAAGCTTTCTTT.